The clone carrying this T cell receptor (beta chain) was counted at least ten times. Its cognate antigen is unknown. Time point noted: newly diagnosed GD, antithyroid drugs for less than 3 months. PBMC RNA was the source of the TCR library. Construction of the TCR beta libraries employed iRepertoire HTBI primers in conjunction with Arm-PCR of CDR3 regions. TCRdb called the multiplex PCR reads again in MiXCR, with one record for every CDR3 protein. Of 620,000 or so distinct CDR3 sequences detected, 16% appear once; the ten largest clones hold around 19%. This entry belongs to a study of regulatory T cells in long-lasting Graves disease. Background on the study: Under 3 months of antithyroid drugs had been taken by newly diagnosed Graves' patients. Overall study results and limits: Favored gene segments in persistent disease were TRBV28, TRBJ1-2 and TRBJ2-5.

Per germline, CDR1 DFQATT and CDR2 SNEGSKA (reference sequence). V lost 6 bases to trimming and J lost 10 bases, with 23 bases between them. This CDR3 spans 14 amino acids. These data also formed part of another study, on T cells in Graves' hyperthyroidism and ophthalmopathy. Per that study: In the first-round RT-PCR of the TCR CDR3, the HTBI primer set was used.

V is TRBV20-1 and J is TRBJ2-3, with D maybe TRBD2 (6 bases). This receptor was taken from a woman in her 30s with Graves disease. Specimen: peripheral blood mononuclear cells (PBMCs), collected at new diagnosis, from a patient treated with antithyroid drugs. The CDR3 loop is CSAEGLNEAYAQYF. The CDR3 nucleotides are TGCAGTGCGGAGGGGCTAAACGAGGCGTACGCGCAGTATTTT.